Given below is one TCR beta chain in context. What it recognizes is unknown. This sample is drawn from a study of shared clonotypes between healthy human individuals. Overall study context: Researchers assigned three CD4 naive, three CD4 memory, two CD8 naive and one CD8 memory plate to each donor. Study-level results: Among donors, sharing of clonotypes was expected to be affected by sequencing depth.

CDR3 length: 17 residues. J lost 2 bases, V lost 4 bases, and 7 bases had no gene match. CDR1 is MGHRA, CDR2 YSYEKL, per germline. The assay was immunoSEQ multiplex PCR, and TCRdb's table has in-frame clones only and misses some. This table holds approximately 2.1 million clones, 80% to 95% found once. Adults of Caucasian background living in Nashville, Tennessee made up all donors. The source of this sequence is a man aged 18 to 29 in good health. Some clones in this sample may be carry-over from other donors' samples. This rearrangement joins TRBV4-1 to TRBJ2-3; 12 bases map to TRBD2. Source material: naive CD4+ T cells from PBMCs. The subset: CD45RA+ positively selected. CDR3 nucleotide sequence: TGCGCCAGCAGCCCCTGGACTAGCGGGATTGTCACAGATACGCAGTATTTT. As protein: CASSPWTSGIVTDTQYF.